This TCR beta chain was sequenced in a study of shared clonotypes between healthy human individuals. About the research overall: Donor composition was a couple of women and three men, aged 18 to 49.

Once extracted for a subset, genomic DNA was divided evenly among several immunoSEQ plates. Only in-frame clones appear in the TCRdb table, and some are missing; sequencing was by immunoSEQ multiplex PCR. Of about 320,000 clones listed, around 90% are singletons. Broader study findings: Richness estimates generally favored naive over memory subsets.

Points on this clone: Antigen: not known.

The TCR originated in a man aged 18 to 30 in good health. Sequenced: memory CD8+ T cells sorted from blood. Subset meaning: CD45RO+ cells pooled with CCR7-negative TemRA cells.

The DNA for the CDR3 is TGTGCCAGCAGCCCAGGGGCCTATGGCTACACCTTC. Translated, it gives CASSPGAYGYTF. This chain links TRBV7-9 with TRBJ1-2; the D gene is possibly TRBD1 (6 bases). This CDR3 contains 12 residues. The germline V gene encodes CDR1 SEHNR and CDR2 FQNEAQ (reference sequence). Trimming shortened V by 5 bases and J by 4 bases, and 8 bases separated the two germline ends.